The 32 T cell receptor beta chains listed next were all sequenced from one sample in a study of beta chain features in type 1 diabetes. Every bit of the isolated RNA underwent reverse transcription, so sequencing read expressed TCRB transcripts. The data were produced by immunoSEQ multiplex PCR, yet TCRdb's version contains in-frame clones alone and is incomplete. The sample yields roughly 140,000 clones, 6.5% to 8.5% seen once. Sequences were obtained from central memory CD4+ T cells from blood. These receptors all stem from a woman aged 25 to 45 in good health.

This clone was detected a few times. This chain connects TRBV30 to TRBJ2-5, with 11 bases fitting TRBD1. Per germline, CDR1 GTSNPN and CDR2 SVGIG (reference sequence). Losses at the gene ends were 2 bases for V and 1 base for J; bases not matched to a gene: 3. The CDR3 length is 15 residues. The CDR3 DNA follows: TGTGCCTGGAGTCCCGGGACAGGGGGCCAAGAGACCCAGTACTTC. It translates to CAWSPGTGGQETQYF.

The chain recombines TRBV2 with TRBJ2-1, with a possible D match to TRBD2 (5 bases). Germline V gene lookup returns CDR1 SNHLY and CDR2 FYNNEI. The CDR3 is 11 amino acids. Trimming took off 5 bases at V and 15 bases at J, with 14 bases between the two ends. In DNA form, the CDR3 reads TGTGCCAGCAGTTGGCTAGGAGGATGGTTCTTC. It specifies CASSWLGGWFF.

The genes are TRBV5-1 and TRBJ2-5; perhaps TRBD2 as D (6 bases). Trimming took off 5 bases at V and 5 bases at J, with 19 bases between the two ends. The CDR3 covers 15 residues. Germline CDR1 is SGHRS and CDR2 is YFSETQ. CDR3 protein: CASRPGLGGGETQYF. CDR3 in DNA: TGCGCCAGCAGACCGGGACTCGGGGGTGGCGAGACCCAGTACTTC.

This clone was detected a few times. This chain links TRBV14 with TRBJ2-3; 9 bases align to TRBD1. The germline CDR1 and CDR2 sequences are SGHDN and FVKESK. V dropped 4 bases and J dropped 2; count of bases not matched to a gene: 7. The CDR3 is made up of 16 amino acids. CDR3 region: CASSLPGTGLTDTQYF. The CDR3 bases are TGTGCCAGCAGCCTCCCCGGGACAGGGCTCACAGATACGCAGTATTTT.

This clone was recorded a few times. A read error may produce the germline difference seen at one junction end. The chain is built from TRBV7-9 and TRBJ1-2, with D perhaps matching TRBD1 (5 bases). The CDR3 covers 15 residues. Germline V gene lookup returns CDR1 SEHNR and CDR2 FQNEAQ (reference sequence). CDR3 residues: CASSQDPGREKGYTF. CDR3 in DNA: TGCGCCAGCAGCCAAGATCCAGGCAGGGAAAAAGGCTACACCTTC.

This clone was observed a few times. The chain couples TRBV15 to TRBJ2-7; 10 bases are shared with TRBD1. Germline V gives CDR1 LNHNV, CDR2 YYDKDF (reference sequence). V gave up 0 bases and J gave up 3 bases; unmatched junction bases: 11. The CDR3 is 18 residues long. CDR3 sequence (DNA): TGTGCCACCAGCAGAGATCAACCCTGGGGACAGGGGATCTACGAGCAGTACTTC. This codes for CATSRDQPWGQGIYEQYF.

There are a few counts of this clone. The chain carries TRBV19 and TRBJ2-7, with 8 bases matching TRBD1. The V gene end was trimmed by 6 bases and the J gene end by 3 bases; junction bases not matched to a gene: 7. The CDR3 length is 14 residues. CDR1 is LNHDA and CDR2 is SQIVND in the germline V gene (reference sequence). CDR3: CASSLGQGVYEQYF. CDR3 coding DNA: TGTGCCAGTAGCCTAGGACAGGGAGTCTACGAGCAGTACTTC.

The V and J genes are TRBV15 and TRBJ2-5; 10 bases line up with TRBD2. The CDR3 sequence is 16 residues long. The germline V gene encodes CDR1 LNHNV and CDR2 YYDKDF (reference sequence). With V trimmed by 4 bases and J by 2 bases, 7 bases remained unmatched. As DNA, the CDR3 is TGTGCCACCAGCAAACCGGGACTAGCGTTACAAGAGACCCAGTACTTC. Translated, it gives CATSKPGLALQETQYF.

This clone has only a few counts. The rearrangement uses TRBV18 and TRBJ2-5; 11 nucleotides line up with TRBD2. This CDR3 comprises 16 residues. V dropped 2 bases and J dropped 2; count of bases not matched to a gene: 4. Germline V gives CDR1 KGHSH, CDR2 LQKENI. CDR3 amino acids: CASSPLLAGAQETQYF. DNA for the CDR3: TGTGCCAGCTCACCATTACTAGCGGGAGCTCAAGAGACCCAGTACTTC.

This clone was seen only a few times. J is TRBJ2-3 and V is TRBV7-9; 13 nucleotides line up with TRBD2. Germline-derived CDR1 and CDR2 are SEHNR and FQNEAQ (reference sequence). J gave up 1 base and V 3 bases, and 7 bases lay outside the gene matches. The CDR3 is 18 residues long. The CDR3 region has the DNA TGTGCCAGCAGCTTCGGGACTAGCGGGAACTGGGGCACAGATACGCAGTATTTT. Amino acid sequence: CASSFGTSGNWGTDTQYF.

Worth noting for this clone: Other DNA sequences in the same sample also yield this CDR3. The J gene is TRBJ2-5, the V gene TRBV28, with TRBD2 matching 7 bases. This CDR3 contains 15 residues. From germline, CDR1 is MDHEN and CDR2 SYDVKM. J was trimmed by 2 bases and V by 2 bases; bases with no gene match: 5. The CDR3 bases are TGTGCCAGCAGTTTAACGGGAGGTGGACAAGAGACCCAGTACTTC. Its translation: CASSLTGGGQETQYF.

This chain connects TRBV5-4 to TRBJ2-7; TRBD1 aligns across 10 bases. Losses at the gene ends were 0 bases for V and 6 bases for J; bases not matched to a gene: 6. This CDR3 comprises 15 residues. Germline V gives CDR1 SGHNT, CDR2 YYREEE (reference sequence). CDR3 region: CASSLGTGGIREQYF. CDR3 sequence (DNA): TGTGCCAGCAGCTTGGGGACAGGGGGGATCCGCGAGCAGTACTTC.

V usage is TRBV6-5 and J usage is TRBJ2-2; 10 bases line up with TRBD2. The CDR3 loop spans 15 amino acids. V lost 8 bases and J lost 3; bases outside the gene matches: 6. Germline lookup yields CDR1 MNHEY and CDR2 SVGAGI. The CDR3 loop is CASGIAGGHTGELFF. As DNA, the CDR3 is TGTGCCAGCGGAATAGCGGGAGGTCACACCGGGGAGCTGTTTTTT.

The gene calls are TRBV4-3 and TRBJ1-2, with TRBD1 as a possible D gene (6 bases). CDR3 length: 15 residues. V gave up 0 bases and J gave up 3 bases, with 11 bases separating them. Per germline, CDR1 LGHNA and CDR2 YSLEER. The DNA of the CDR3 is TGCGCCAGCAGCCAAGAGAAAAGGGGGTACTATGGCTACACCTTC. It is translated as CASSQEKRGYYGYTF.

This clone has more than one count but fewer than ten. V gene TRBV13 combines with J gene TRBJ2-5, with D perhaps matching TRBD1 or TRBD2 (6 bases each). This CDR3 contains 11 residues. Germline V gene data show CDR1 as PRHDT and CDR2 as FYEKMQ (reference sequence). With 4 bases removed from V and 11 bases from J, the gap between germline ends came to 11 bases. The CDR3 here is CASSSGEAQYF. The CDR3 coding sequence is TGTGCCAGCAGCTCAGGGGAGGCGCAGTACTTC.

The CDR3 loop is CASSLAGVAKNIQYF. The CDR3 region has the DNA TGTGCCAGCAGTTTAGCGGGAGTGGCCAAAAACATTCAGTACTTC. This chain uses TRBV28 with TRBJ2-4; 7 positions match TRBD2. From germline, CDR1 is MDHEN and CDR2 SYDVKM. V gave up 2 bases and J gave up 1 base; unmatched junction bases: 2. The CDR3 spans 15 residues.

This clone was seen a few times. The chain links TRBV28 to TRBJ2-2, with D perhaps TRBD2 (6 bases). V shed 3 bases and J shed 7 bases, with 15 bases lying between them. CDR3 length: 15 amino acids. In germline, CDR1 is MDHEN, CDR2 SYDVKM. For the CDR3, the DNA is TGTGCCAGCAGTTTCATAAGGAGGGTGGGCGGGGAGCTGTTTTTT. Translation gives CASSFIRRVGGELFF.

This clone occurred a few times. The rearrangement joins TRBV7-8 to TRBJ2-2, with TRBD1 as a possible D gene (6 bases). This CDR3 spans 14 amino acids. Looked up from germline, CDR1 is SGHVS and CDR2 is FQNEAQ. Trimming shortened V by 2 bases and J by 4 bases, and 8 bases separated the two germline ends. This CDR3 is CASSLTGLTGELFF. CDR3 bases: TGTGCCAGCAGCTTAACAGGGCTCACCGGGGAGCTGTTTTTT. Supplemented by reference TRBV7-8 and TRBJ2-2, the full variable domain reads GAGVSQSPRYKVAKRGQDVALRCDPISGHVSLFWYQQALGQGPEFLTYFQNEAQLDKSGLPSDRFFAERPEGSVSTLKIQRTQQEDSAVYLCASSLTGLTGELFFGEGSRLTVL.

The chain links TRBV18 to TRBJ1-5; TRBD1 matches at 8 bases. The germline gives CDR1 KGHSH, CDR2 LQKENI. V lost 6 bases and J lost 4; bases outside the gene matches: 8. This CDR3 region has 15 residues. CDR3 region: CASSTRGRGNQPQHF. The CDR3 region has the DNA TGTGCCAGCTCTACCAGGGGGCGCGGAAATCAGCCCCAGCATTTT.

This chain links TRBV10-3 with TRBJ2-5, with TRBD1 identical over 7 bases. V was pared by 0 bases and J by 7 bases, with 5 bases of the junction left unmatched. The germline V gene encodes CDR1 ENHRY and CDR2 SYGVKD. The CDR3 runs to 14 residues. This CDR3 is CAISESGQAGTQYF. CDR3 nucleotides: TGTGCCATCAGTGAGTCAGGACAGGCAGGGACCCAGTACTTC.

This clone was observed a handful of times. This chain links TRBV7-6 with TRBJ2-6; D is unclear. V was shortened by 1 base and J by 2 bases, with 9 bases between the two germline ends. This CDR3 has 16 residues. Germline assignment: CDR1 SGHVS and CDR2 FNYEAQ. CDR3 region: CASSLETLAGANVLTF. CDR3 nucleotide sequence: TGTGCCAGCAGCTTAGAAACTCTGGCTGGGGCCAACGTCCTGACTTTC.

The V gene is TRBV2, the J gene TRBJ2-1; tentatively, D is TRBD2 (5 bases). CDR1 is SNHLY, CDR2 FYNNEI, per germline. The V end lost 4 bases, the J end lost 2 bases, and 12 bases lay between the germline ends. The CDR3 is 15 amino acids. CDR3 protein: CASSVERAPYNEQFF. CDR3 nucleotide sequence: TGTGCCAGCAGTGTCGAGAGGGCCCCCTACAATGAGCAGTTCTTC.

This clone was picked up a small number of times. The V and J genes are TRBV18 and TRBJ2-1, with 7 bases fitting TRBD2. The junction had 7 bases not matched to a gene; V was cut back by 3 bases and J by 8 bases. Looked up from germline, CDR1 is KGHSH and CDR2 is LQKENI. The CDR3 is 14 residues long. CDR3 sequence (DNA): TGTGCCAGCTCACCTCTGGGAGGGCTCGATGAGCAGTTCTTC. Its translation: CASSPLGGLDEQFF.

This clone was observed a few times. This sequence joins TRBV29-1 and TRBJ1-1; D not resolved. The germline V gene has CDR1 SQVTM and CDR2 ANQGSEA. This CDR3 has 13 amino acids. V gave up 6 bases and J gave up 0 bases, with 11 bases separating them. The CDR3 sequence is CSVSPNVNTEAFF. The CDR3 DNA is TGCAGCGTGAGCCCTAACGTGAACACTGAAGCTTTCTTT.

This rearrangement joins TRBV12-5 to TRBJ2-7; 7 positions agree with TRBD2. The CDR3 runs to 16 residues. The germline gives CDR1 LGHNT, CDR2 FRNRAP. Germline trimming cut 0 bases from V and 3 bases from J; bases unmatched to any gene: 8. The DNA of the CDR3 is TGTGCTAGTGGTTTGGTACGTCCGCTAGCGGACTACGAGCAGTACTTC. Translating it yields CASGLVRPLADYEQYF.

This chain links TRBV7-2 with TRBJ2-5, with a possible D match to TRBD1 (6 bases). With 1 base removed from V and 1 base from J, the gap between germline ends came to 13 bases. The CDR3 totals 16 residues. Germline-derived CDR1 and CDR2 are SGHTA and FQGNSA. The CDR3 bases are TGTGCCAGCAGCTTAGTTGGCAGGGGAATCCAAGAGACCCAGTACTTC. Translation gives CASSLVGRGIQETQYF.

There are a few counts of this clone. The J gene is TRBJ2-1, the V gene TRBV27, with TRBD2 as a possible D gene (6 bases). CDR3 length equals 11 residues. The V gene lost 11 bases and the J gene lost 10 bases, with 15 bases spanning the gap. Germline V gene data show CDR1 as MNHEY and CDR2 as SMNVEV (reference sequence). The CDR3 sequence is CAVLSSVEQFF. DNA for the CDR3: TGTGCCGTCCTCTCTAGCGTGGAGCAGTTCTTC.

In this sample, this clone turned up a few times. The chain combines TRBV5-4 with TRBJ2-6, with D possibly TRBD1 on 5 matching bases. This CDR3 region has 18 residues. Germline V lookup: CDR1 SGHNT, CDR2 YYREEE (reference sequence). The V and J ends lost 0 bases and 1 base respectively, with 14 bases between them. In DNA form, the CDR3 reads TGTGCCAGCAGCTTGGTATCCAGGGCGAGTTCTGGGGCCAACGTCCTGACTTTC. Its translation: CASSLVSRASSGANVLTF.

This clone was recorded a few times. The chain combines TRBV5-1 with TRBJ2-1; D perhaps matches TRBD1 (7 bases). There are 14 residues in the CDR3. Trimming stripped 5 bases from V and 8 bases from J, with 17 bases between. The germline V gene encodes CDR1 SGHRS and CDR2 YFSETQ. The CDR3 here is CASSRQGGLDEQFF. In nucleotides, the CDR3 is TGCGCCAGCAGTCGACAGGGAGGTTTGGATGAGCAGTTCTTC. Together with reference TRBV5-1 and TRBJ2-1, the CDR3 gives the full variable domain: KAGVTQTPRYLIKTRGQQVTLSCSPISGHRSVSWYQQTPGQGLQFLFEYFSETQRNKGNFPGRFSGRQFSNSRSEMNVSTLELGDSALYLCASSRQGGLDEQFFGPGTRLTVL.

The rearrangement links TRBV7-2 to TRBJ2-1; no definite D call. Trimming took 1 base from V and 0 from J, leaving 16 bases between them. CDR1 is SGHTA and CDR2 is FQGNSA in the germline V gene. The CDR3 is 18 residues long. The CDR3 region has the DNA TGTGCCAGCAGCTTAGACTCAACTACCCGGAGCTCCTACAATGAGCAGTTCTTC. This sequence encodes CASSLDSTTRSSYNEQFF.

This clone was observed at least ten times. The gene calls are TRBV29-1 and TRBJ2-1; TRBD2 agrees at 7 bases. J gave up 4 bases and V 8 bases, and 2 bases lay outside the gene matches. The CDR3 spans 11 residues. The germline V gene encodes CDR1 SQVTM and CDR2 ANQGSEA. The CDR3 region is CSSGGYNEQFF. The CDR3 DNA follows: TGCAGCTCGGGGGGTTACAATGAGCAGTTCTTC.

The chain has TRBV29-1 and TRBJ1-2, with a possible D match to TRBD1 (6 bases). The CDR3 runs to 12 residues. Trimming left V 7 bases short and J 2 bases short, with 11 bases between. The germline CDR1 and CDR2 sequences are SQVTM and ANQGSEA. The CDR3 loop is CSDGQINYGYTF. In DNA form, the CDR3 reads TGCAGCGACGGACAGATAAACTATGGCTACACCTTC. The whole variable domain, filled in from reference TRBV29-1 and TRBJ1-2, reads SAVISQKPSRDICQRGTSLTIQCQVDSQVTMMFWYRQQPGQSLTLIATANQGSEATYESGFVIDKFPISRPNLTFSTLTVSNMSPEDSSIYLCSDGQINYGYTFGSGTRLTVV.